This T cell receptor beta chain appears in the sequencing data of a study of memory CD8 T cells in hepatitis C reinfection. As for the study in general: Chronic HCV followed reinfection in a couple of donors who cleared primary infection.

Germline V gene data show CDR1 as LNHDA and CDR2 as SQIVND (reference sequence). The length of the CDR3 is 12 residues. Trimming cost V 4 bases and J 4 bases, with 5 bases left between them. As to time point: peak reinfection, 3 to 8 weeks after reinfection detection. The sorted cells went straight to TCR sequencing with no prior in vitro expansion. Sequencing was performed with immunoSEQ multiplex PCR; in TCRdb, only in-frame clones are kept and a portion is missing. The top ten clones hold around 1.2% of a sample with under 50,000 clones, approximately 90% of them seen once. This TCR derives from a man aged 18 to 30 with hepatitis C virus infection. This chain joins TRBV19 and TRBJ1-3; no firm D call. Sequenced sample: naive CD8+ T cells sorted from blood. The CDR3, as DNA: TGTGCCAGTAGTACCACAGGAAACACCATATATTTT. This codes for CASSTTGNTIYF.